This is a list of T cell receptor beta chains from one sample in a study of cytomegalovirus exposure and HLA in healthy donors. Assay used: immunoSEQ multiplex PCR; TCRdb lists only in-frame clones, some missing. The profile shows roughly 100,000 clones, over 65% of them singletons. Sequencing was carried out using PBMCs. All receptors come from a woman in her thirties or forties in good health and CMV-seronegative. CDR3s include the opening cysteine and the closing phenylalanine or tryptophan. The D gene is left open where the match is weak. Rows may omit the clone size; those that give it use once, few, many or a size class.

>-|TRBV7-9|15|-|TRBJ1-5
CASSQMGVGNQPQHF
TGTGCCAGCAGCCAGATGGGAGTGGGCAATCAGCCCCAGCATTTT
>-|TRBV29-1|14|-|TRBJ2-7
CSVEGEDTSYEQYF
TGCAGCGTTGAAGGAGAGGACACTTCCTACGAGCAGTACTTC
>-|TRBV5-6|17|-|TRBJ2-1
CASSLALGTDGGNEQFF
TGTGCCAGCAGCTTGGCCCTCGGGACAGACGGGGGAAATGAGCAGTTCTTC
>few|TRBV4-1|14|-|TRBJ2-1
CASSQVGGGLVQFF
TGCGCCAGCAGCCAAGTGGGTGGCGGCTTGGTGCAGTTCTTC
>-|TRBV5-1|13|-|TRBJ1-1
CASSLGLDTEAFF
TGCGCCAGCAGCTTGGGGCTGGACACTGAAGCTTTCTTT
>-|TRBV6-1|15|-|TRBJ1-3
CASSEVPSSGNTIYF
TGTGCCAGCAGTGAAGTCCCCAGCTCTGGAAACACCATATATTTT
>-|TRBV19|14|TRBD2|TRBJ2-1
CASSMTSRDNEQFF
TGTGCCAGTAGTATGACTAGCAGGGACAATGAGCAGTTCTTC
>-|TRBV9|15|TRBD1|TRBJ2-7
CASSVYPGQGYEQYF
TGTGCCAGCAGCGTATACCCGGGACAGGGCTACGAGCAGTACTTC
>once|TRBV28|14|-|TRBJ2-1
CASSLFSADNEQFF
TGTGCCAGCAGTTTGTTCAGCGCCGACAATGAGCAGTTCTTC
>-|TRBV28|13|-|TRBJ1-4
CASSSATREKLFF
TGTGCCAGCAGTTCAGCGACCAGAGAGAAACTGTTTTTT
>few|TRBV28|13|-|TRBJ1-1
CASSLTHGTEAFF
TGTGCCAGCAGTCTGACTCATGGCACTGAAGCTTTCTTT
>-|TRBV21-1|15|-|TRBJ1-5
CASRERQHSNQPQHF
TGTGCCAGCAGGGAAAGACAGCATAGCAATCAGCCCCAGCATTTT
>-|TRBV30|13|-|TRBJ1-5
CAWNRVFGQPQHF
TGTGCCTGGAACAGGGTGTTCGGGCAGCCCCAGCATTTT
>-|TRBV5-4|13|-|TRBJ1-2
CASSPAGPYGYTF
TGTGCCAGCAGCCCCGCAGGTCCGTATGGCTACACCTTC
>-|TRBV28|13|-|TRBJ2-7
CATTGTEAYEQYF
TGTGCCACCACCGGGACTGAAGCCTACGAGCAGTACTTC
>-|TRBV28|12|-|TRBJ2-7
CASSPPDYEQYF
TGTGCCAGCAGTCCCCCAGACTACGAGCAGTACTTC
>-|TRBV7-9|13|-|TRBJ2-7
CASSPPRAYEQYF
TGTGCCAGCAGCCCCCCACGGGCCTACGAGCAGTACTTC
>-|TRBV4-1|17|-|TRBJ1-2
CASSQIGTAPANYGYTF
TGCGCCAGCAGCCAAATAGGAACAGCCCCCGCTAACTATGGCTACACCTTC
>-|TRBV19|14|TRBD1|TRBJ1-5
CATHGDRSNQPQHF
TGTGCCACCCATGGGGACAGGAGCAATCAGCCCCAGCATTTT
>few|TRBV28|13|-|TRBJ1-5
CASRRGRSQPQHF
TGTGCCAGCCGGAGGGGCAGGTCTCAGCCCCAGCATTTT
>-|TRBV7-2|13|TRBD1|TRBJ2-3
CASSGQVTDTQYF
TGTGCCAGCTCGGGACAGGTAACAGATACGCAGTATTTT
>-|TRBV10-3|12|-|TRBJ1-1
CAISKQGTEAFF
TGTGCCATCAGTAAACAGGGCACTGAAGCTTTCTTT
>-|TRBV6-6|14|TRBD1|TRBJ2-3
CASQHRGSTDTQYF
TGTGCCAGTCAGCACAGGGGCAGCACAGATACGCAGTATTTT
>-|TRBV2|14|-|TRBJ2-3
CASRMTGSTDTQYF
TGTGCCAGCAGGATGACAGGTTCCACAGATACGCAGTATTTT
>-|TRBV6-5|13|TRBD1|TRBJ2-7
CASSQGAVDEQYF
TGTGCCAGCAGCCAGGGGGCCGTCGACGAGCAGTACTTC
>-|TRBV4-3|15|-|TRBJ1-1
CASSQDGRGNTEAFF
TGCGCCAGCAGCCAAGATGGCAGGGGGAACACTGAAGCTTTCTTT
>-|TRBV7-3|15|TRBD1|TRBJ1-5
CASSLGWDRNQPQHF
TGTGCCAGCAGCTTAGGATGGGACAGAAATCAGCCCCAGCATTTT
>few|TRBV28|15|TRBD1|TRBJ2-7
CASSHRQGLYVGQYF
TGTGCCAGCAGTCACCGACAGGGTCTTTATGTAGGGCAGTACTTC
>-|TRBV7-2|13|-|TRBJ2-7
CASGIPRVYEQYF
TGTGCCAGCGGCATCCCCAGGGTCTACGAGCAGTACTTC
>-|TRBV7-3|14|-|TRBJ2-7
CASSLGGDVYEQYF
TGTGCCAGCAGCTTAGGAGGGGACGTGTACGAGCAGTACTTC
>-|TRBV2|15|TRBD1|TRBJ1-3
CASSGDRPSGNTIYF
TGTGCCAGCAGTGGGGACAGACCCTCTGGAAACACCATATATTTT
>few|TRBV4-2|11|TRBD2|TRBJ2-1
CASRTGTRPFF
TGTGCCAGCAGAACAGGGACTAGGCCGTTCTTC
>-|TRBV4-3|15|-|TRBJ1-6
CASSQDQGTDSPLHF
TGCGCCAGCAGCCAAGATCAGGGGACGGATTCACCCCTCCACTTT
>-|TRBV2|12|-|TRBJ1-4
CASSPENEKLFF
TGTGCCAGCAGCCCCGAGAATGAAAAACTGTTTTTT
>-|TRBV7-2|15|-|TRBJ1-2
CASSPTGSANYGYTF
TGTGCCAGCAGCCCCACAGGGTCCGCTAACTATGGCTACACCTTC
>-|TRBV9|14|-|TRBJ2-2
CASGGGINTGELFF
TGTGCCAGCGGCGGGGGCATCAACACCGGGGAGCTGTTTTTT
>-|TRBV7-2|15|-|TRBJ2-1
CASSWDKSSYNEQFF
TGTGCCAGCAGCTGGGACAAGAGCTCCTACAATGAGCAGTTCTTC
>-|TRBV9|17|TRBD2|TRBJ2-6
CASSVGGGRGGANVLTF
TGTGCCAGCAGCGTAGGGGGAGGGCGGGGTGGGGCCAACGTCCTGACTTTC
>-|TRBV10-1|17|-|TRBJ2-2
CASSVWVFRRANGELFF
TGCGCCAGCAGTGTTTGGGTTTTTCGGAGAGCAAACGGGGAGCTGTTTTTT
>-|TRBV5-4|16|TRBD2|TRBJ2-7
CASSSPTSGKIYEQYF
TGTGCCAGCAGCTCACCCACTAGCGGGAAAATCTACGAGCAGTACTTC
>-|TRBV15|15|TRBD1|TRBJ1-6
CATSRDRLGASPLHF
TGTGCCACCAGCCGGGACAGGCTAGGGGCTTCACCCCTCCACTTT
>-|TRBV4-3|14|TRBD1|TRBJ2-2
CASRLTGGNGELFF
TGCGCCAGCAGACTGACAGGGGGCAACGGGGAGCTGTTTTTT
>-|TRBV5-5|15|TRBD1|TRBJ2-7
CASSLVGDSTYEQYF
TGTGCCAGCAGCTTGGTTGGGGACAGCACCTACGAGCAGTACTTC